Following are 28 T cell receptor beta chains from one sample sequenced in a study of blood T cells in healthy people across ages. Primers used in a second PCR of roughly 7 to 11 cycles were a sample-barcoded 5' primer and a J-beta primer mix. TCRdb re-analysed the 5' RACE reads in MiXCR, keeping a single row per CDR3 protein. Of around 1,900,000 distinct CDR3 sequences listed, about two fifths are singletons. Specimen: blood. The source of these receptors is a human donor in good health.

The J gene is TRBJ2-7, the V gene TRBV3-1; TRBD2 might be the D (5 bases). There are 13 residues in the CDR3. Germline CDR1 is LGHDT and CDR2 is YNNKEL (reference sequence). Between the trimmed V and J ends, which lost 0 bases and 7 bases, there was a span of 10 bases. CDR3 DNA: TGTGCCAGCAGCCAAGATCCCGGGGTTGAGCAGTACTTC. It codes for CASSQDPGVEQYF.

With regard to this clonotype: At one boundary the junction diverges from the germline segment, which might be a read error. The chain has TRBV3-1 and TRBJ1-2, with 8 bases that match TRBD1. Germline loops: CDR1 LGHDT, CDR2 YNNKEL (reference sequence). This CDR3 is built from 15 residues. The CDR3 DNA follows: TGCGCCGGCAGCCAATTGTCAGGGGGCAACTATGGCTACACCTTC. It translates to CAGSQLSGGNYGYTF.

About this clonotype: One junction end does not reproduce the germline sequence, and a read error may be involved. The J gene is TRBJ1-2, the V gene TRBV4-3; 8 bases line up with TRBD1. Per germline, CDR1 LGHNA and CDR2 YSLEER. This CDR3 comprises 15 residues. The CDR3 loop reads CASNQDRAGGDGYTF. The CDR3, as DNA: TGCGCCAGCAACCAAGATCGTGCAGGGGGCGATGGCTACACCTTC.

CDR3 DNA: TGTGCCAGCAGCTTGATGATAGGGGCCCCGTCTGGGGCCAACGTCCTGACTTTC. Protein sequence: CASSLMIGAPSGANVLTF. The rearrangement links TRBV5-5 to TRBJ2-6; perhaps TRBD1 as D (5 bases). CDR1 is SGHKS, CDR2 YYEKEE, per germline (reference sequence). V gave up 1 base and J gave up 1 base, with 15 bases separating them. The CDR3 covers 18 residues.

The CDR3: CASRSGPSVSYEQYF. The CDR3 coding sequence is TGCGCCAGCAGGTCAGGGCCTTCAGTCTCCTACGAGCAGTACTTC. This sequence joins TRBV5-1 and TRBJ2-7; TRBD1 might be the D (5 bases). This CDR3 is 15 amino acids long. V lost 5 bases and J lost 0, with 15 bases in between. CDR1 and CDR2 (germline): SGHRS, YFSETQ.

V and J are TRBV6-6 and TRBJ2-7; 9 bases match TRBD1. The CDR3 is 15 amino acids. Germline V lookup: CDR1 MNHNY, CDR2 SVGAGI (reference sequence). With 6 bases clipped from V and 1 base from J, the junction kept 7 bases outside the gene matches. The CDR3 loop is CASRAGTGSSYEQYF. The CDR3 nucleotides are TGTGCCAGCAGGGCCGGGACAGGGAGTTCCTACGAGCAGTACTTC.

The CDR3 spells CSARAGADTDTQYF. In DNA, the CDR3 is TGCAGTGCTAGGGCCGGGGCTGACACAGATACGCAGTATTTT. The V and J genes are TRBV20-1 and TRBJ2-3; D might be TRBD1 or TRBD2, each matching 5 bases. The CDR3 length is 14 residues. Trimming left V 3 bases short and J 2 bases short, with 12 bases between. Germline CDR1 is DFQATT and CDR2 is SNEGSKA (reference sequence).

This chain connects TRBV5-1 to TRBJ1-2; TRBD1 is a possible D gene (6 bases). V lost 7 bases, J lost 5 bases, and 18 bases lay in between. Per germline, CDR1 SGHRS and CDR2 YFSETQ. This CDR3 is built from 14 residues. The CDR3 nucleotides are TGCGCCAGCGGACCGGACAGAGGCACATATGGCTACACCTTC. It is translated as CASGPDRGTYGYTF.

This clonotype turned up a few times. CDR3 in DNA: TGCGCCAGCAGCCAAGCGTTTAAAGCGTTCACCGATACGCAGTATTTT. As protein: CASSQAFKAFTDTQYF. The rearrangement uses TRBV4-3 and TRBJ2-3; D is unclear. The CDR3 runs to 16 residues. Germline V gene lookup returns CDR1 LGHNA and CDR2 YSLEER. The V end lost 1 base, the J end lost 6 bases, and 17 bases lay between the germline ends.

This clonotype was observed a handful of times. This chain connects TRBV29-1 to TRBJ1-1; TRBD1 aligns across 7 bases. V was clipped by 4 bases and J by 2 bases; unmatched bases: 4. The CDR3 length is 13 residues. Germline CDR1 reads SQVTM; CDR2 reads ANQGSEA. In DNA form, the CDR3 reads TGCAGCGTTGCCTGGGACAGAAACACTGAAGCTTTCTTT. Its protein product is CSVAWDRNTEAFF.

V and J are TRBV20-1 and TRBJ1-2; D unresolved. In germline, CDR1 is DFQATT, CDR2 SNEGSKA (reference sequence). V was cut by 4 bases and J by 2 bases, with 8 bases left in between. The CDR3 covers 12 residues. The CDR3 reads CSATRPNYGYTF. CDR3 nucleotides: TGCAGTGCTACCCGACCCAACTATGGCTACACCTTC.

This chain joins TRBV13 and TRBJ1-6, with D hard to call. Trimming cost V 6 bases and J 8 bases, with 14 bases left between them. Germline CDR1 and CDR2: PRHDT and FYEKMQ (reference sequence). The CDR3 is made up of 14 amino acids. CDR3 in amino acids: CASSPGRTYSPLHF. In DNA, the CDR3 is TGTGCCAGCAGTCCCGGGCGTACCTATTCACCCCTCCACTTT. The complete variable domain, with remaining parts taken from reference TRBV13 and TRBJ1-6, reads AAGVIQSPRHLIKEKRETATLKCYPIPRHDTVYWYQQGPGQDPQFLISFYEKMQSDKGSIPDRFSAQQFSDYHSELNMSSLELGDSALYFCASSPGRTYSPLHFGNGTRLTVT.

CDR3 sequence (DNA): TGCGCCAGCAGCTTCGTGACAGGGAGGGCGAAGGATACGCAGTATTTT. It translates to CASSFVTGRAKDTQYF. J is TRBJ2-3 and V is TRBV5-1, with D perhaps given as TRBD1 or TRBD2 (7 bases each). The CDR3 covers 16 residues. V shed 2 bases and J shed 6 bases, with 19 bases lying between them. Germline V gene sequence: CDR1 SGHRS, CDR2 YFSETQ.

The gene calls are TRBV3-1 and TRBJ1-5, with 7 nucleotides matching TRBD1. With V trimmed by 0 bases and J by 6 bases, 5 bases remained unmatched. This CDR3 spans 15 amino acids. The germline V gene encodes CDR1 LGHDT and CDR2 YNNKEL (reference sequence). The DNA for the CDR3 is TGTGCCAGCAGCCAAGACACGACAGGGAGTCAGCCCCAGCATTTT. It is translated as CASSQDTTGSQPQHF. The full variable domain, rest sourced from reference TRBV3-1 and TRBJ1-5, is DTAVSQTPKYLVTQMGNDKSIKCEQNLGHDTMYWYKQDSKKFLKIMFSYNNKELIINETVPNRFSPKSPDKAHLNLHINSLELGDSAVYFCASSQDTTGSQPQHFGDGTRLSIL.

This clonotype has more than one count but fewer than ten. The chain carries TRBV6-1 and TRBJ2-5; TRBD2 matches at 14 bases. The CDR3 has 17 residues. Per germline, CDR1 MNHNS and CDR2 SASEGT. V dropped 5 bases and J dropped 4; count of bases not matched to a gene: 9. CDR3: CASSTPRLAGGGETQYF. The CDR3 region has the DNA TGTGCCAGCAGTACCCCAAGACTAGCGGGGGGGGGAGAGACCCAGTACTTC.

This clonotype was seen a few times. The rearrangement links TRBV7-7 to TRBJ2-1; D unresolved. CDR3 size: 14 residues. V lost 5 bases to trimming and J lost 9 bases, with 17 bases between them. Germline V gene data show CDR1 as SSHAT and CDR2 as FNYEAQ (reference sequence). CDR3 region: CASSPWDLVAEQFF. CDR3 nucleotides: TGTGCCAGCAGCCCCTGGGATCTAGTGGCTGAGCAGTTCTTC.

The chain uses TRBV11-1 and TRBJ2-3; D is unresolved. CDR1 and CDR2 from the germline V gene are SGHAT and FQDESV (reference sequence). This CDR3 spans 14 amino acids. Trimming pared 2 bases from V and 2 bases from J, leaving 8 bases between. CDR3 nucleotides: TGTGCCAGCAGCTTACGACTTATCACAGATACGCAGTATTTT. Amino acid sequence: CASSLRLITDTQYF.

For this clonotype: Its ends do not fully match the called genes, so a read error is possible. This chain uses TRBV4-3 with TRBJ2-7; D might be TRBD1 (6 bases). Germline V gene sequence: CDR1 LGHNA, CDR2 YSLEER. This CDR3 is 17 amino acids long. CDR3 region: CAGSQDHLTGEPYEQYF. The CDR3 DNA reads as TGCGCCGGCAGCCAAGATCACCTGACAGGAGAACCCTACGAGCAGTACTTC.

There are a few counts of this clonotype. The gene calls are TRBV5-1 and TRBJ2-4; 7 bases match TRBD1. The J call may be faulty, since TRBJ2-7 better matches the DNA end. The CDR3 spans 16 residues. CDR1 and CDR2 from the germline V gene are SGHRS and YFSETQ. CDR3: CASSIELRTGLSEQYF. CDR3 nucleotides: TGCGCCAGCAGCATAGAACTAAGGACAGGCCTATCCGAGCAGTACTTC.

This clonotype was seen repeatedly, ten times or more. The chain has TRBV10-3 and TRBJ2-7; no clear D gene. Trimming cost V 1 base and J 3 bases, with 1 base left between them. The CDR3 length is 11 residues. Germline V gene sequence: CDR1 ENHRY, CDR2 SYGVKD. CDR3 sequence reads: CAISEYYEQYF. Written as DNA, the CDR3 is TGTGCCATCAGTGAGTACTACGAGCAGTACTTC.

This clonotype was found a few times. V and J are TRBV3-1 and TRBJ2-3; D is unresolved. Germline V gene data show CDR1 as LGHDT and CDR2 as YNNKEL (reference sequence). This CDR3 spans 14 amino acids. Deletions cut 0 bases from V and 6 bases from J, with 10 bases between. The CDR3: CASSQDPRLDTQYF. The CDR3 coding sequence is TGTGCCAGCAGCCAAGATCCAAGGCTGGATACGCAGTATTTT.

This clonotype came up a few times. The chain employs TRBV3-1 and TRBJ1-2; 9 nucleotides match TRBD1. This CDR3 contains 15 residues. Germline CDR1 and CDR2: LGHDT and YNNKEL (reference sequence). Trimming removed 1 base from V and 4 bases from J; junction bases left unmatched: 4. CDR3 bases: TGTGCCAGCAGCCAAGGGGACAGGGCTTTCTATGGCTACACCTTC. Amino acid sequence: CASSQGDRAFYGYTF.

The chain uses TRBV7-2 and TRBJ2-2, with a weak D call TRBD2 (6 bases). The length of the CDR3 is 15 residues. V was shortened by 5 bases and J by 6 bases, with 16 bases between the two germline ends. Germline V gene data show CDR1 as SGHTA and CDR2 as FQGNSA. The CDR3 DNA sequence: TGTGCCAGCAGCCGTAACCGGGACTTCGCCGGGGAGCTGTTTTTT. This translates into CASSRNRDFAGELFF.

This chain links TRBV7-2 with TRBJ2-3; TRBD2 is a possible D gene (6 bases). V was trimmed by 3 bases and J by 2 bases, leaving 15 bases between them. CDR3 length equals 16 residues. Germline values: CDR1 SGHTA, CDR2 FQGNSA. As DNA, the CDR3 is TGTGCCAGCAGCTTCTCCGGGGGTACTAACACAGATACGCAGTATTTT. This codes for CASSFSGGTNTDTQYF. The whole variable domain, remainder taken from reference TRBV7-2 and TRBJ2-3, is GAGVSQSPSNKVTEKGKDVELRCDPISGHTALYWYRQSLGQGLEFLIYFQGNSAPDKSGLPSDRFSAERTGGSVSTLTIQRTQQEDSAVYLCASSFSGGTNTDTQYFGPGTRLTVL.

The CDR3 region is CATSDRVPYYNEQFF. The CDR3 nucleotides read TGTGCCACCAGTGACCGCGTACCGTACTACAATGAGCAGTTCTTC. J is TRBJ2-1 and V is TRBV24-1; D gene uncertain. CDR1 is KGHDR, CDR2 SFDVKD, per germline. V was clipped by 4 bases and J by 3 bases, with 12 bases between them. The CDR3 runs 15 residues.

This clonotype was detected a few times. The CDR3 DNA reads TGTGCCAGCAGTGGGCCTCTTCCACGCGGCAATGAGCAGTTCTTC. The encoded protein is CASSGPLPRGNEQFF. V and J are TRBV25-1 and TRBJ2-1; D gene uncertain. V was clipped by 4 bases and J by 6 bases, with 16 bases between them. Germline CDR1 MGHDK, CDR2 SYGVNS. The CDR3 has 15 amino acids.

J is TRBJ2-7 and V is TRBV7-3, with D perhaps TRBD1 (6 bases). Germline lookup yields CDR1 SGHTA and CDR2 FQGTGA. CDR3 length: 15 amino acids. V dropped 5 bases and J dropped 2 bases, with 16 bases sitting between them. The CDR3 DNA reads TGTGCCAGCAGCATGGAAGGGGGAAACCCCTACGAGCAGTACTTC. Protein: CASSMEGGNPYEQYF.

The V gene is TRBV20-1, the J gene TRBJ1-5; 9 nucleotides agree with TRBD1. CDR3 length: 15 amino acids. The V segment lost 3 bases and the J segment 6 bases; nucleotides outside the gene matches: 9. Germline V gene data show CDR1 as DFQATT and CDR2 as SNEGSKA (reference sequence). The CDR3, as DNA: TGCAGTGCTAGTCGAAACAGGGGGCAAGGTCAGCCCCAGCATTTT. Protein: CSASRNRGQGQPQHF.